This T cell receptor (beta chain) is from a study of T cells in Graves' hyperthyroidism and ophthalmopathy. Study context: Peripheral blood was acquired at first diagnosis, ahead of any therapy whatsoever.

J lost 5 bases, V lost 4 bases, and 8 bases had no gene match. Germline assignment: CDR1 MNHNS and CDR2 SASEGT. The CDR3 consists of 16 residues. Disease duration under 2 months; hyperthyroidism patients were aged 18 to 65. For the diagnoses, clinical symptoms, serum thyroxine and TRAb, thyroid ultrasound and orbital computed tomography were used. Study results and limitations: A model of 13 V-J features distinguished ophthalmopathy from stable hyperthyroidism.

What was amplified from RNA transcripts were TCR beta CDR3 regions. First-round RT-PCR of the TCR CDR3 relied on the HTBI primer set. TCRdb passed the multiplex PCR reads through MiXCR, listing each CDR3 protein once. The sample contains hundreds of thousands of distinct CDR3 sequences, approximately 14% of which appear only once. This clonotype was counted only a few times. No antigen is known for it. This chain links TRBV6-1 with TRBJ2-1; TRBD2 agrees at 10 bases. This clonotype was obtained from a woman aged 25-40 years with Graves' hyperthyroidism. Sequencing input: blood. CDR3 amino acids: CASSAPTSGPNNEQFF. In DNA form, the CDR3 reads TGTGCCAGCAGTGCACCGACTAGCGGGCCGAACAATGAGCAGTTCTTC.